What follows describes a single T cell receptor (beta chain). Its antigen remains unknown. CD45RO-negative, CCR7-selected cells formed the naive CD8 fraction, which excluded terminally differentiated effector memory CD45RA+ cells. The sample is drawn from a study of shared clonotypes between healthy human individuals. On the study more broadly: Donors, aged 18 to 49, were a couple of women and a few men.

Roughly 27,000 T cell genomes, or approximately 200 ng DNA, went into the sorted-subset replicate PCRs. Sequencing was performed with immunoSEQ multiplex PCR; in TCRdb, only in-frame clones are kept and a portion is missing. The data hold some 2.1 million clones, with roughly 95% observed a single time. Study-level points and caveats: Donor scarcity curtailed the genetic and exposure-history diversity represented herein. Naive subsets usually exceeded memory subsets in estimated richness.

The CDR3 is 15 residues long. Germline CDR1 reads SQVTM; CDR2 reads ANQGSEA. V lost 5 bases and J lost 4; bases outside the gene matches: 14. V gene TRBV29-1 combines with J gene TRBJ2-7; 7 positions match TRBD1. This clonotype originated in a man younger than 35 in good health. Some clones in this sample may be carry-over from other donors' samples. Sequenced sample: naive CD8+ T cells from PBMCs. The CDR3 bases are TGCAGCGTTACCGGGACAGCAACCGAACCTTACGAGCAGTACTTC. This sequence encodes CSVTGTATEPYEQYF.